This TCR beta chain derives from a study of identical twins. Study findings and constraints: In cord blood, abundant beta clonotypes had fewer insertions; memory showed no trend.

For this clonotype: Antigen: not known.

Every donor was a healthy Caucasian. Unmatched junction bases numbered 8, after V lost 6 bases and J lost 2 bases. Germline CDR1 reads DFQATT; CDR2 reads SNEGSKA (reference sequence). This CDR3 is 14 amino acids long. In TCRdb, the 5' RACE reads were re-called with MiXCR into one record per CDR3 protein. The table has hundreds of thousands of distinct CDR3 sequences, about 20% seen once. The same specimen was also included in a second study, on T cells expressing NK-cell markers. According to that study: The sequencing cohort of eight donors included seven HCMV-seropositive individuals and one seronegative individual. Nothing established the HCMV specificity of expanded NKG2C+ T cell clones.

The chain is built from TRBV20-1 and TRBJ2-7; the match to TRBD1 covers 9 bases. Sequencing was done on a sample of PBMCs. The TCR sequence derives from a woman in her late teens or twenties in good health. The CDR3 DNA reads TGCAGTGCGCGCCTGGGGACAGGGACCTACGAGCAGTACTTC. This gives the protein CSARLGTGTYEQYF.